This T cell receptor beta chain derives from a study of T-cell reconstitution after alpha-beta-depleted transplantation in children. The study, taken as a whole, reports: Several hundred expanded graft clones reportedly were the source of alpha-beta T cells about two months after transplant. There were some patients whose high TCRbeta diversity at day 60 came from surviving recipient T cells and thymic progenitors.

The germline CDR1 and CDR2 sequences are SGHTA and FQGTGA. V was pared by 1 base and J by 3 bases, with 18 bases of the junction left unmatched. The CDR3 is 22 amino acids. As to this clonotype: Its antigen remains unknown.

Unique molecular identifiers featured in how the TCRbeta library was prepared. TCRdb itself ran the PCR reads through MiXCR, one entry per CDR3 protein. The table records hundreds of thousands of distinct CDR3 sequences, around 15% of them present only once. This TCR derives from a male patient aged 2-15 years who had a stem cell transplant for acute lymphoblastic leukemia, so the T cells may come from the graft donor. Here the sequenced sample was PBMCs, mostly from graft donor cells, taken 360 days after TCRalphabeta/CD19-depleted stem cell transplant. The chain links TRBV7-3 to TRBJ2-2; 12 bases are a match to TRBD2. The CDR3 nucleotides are TGTGCCAGCAGCTTAAAGCGGCTAGCGGGAGGGCCAAGAGGTCCCGACACCGGGGAGCTGTTTTTT. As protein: CASSLKRLAGGPRGPDTGELFF.